This TCR beta chain was captured by sequencing in a study of CD4+ T cells in melanoma. Study outcomes and limitations: CD8+ T cell, macrophage and B cell function reportedly correlated with neoantigen-specific CD4+ T cells. Reportedly, melanoma neoantigen-specific CD4+ T cells showed varied differentiation states.

Produced via immunoSEQ multiplex PCR; TCRdb's table is partial and in-frame only. The repertoire includes some 47,000 clones, 89% of them detected once, and approximately 12% sits in the top ten. Germline V lookup: CDR1 SGHVS, CDR2 FQNEAQ. The ends were cut back, 3 bases at V and 2 bases at J, with 7 bases in the middle. CDR3 length: 13 residues. About this clone itself: As yet, its antigen is unknown.

The genes are TRBV7-8 and TRBJ1-2; possible D gene TRBD1, 6 bases. This sequence was found in a human donor with melanoma. Sequencing was done on a sample of peripheral blood. Written as DNA, the CDR3 is TGTGCCAGCAGCTTTAGGGGGAACTATGGCTACACCTTC. Protein: CASSFRGNYGYTF.